This TCR beta chain was documented in a study of regulatory T cells in long-lasting Graves disease. This CDR3 region has 18 residues. Germline V gene lookup returns CDR1 SGHTA and CDR2 FQGNSA. The V segment lost 4 bases and the J segment 9 bases; nucleotides outside the gene matches: 20. Time point defined: newly diagnosed GD, antithyroid drugs for less than 3 months. PBMC-extracted RNA yielded the TCR library. Points from the study as a whole: There was favoring of TRBV28, TRBJ1-2 and TRBJ2-5 in persistent disease.

According to the study, TCR beta libraries were built with iRepertoire HTBI primers and CDR3-region Arm-PCR. TCRdb redid the calling of the multiplex PCR reads with MiXCR, one entry per CDR3 protein. The sample lists roughly 440,000 distinct CDR3 sequences, around 17% occurring once. Comment on this clonotype: Its antigen is not identified.

The same data also contributed to another study, on T cells in Graves' hyperthyroidism and ophthalmopathy. That report notes: Within blood appeared most thyroid clonotypes that had expanded above 0.001. The model predicted ophthalmopathy a median around 6 months before onset.

The sequencing used peripheral blood mononuclear cells (PBMCs), collected at new diagnosis, from a patient treated with antithyroid drugs. The chain employs TRBV7-2 and TRBJ2-3, with TRBD1 identical over 9 bases. The sequence was collected from a woman aged 18-29 years with Graves disease. The DNA of the CDR3 is TGTGCCAGCAGCTCACCAACGATGCTCCCGGGACAGGGTGCAACGCAGTATTTT. Encoded protein: CASSSPTMLPGQGATQYF.